This entry describes one T cell receptor (beta chain). The antigen remains unidentified. The data were obtained in a study of OX40 agonist ivuxolimab in advanced cancers. Study-level information: Patients enrolled in dose escalation were diagnosed with hepatocellular carcinoma, melanoma, renal cell or head and neck cancer.

The V gene's germline CDR1 is MGHDK and CDR2 SYGVNS. The CDR3 has 15 amino acids. V lost 1 base and J lost 5, with 14 bases in between. Exclusion applied to patients with autoimmune disease history or systemic immunosuppression. The study, taken as a whole, reports: Antigen specificity was not determined for the expanded peripheral T cells.

Profiled with immunoSEQ multiplex PCR; TCRdb holds only in-frame clones, not every one. The sample includes more than 65,000 clones, 91% of them seen just once. The sequencing here drew on CD4+ or CD8+ T cells sorted from blood, taken in a trial of the OX40 agonist ivuxolimab. The rearrangement links TRBV25-1 to TRBJ2-5; a possible D gene is TRBD1 (5 bases). The clonotype comes from an adult with an advanced solid tumor such as melanoma, head and neck, liver or kidney cancer. CDR3 sequence reads: CASSEFSGSLETQYF. As DNA, the CDR3 is TGTGCCAGCAGTGAATTCTCAGGGTCCTTGGAGACCCAGTACTTC.